This T cell receptor beta chain was captured by sequencing in a study of breast tumors, draining lymph nodes, adjacent tissues. This clonotype was seen more than once but under ten times. The antigen is unknown. Axillary draining lymph nodes of breast cancer patients supplied the node samples. TCRdb re-derived calls from the multiplex PCR reads in MiXCR, one entry per CDR3 protein. This table has 150,000 to 200,000 distinct CDR3 sequences, about 33% appearing once. Study-wide results and limits: Luminal-like breast cancer showed significantly greater tumor-nontumor repertoire similarity than basal-like breast cancer did. Tumors had less TCR diversity than lymph nodes, more than nontumor tissue.

Germline values: CDR1 SGHRS, CDR2 YFSETQ. This CDR3 has 16 residues. Trimming stripped 2 bases from V and 0 bases from J, with 14 bases between. This sequence joins TRBV5-1 and TRBJ1-1, with D unclear. Material for sequencing was axillary lymph node tissue. This sequence was found in a female donor with breast cancer. Some clones in this sample may be carry-over from other donors' samples. Here the CDR3 DNA reads TGCGCCAGCAGCTTATTGGCAGACGCTATGAACACTGAAGCTTTCTTT. Its protein product is CASSLLADAMNTEAFF.